Detailed here is one T cell receptor beta chain. Its antigen is unidentified. V was trimmed by 4 bases and J by 3 bases, leaving 15 bases between them. The CDR3 spans 15 residues. The germline V gene has CDR1 LGHDT and CDR2 YNNKEL (reference sequence). In TCRdb, the 5' RACE reads were re-called with MiXCR into one record per CDR3 protein. The sample holds approximately 350,000 distinct CDR3 sequences, over 12% seen once. The data stem from a study of CD8 T cells in ankylosing spondylitis. General observations from the study: Roughly eight highly homologous variants made up a TCR beta motif that seemed to typify ankylosing spondylitis blood. Existing reports had already noted some motif variants in reactive arthritis synovial fluid and blood.

The TCR originated in a male donor with ankylosing spondylitis or in good health (not recorded which). Sequenced: blood, either unsorted or a sorted T cell fraction (not recorded which). The gene calls are TRBV3-1 and TRBJ2-5; D is possibly TRBD2 (5 bases). This CDR3 reads CASSPNPVGEETQYF. DNA of the CDR3: TGTGCCAGCAGCCCCAATCCAGTCGGGGAAGAGACCCAGTACTTC.